This is a list of T cell receptor beta chains from one sample in a study of T-cell reconstitution after alpha-beta-depleted transplantation in children. Using its own MiXCR run on the PCR reads, TCRdb lists one record per CDR3 protein. There are 400,000 to 450,000 distinct CDR3 sequences in the sample; around two fifths occur only once, and 25% to 30% lies in the top ten. The specimen comprised PBMCs, sampled before TCRalphabeta/CD19-depleted stem cell transplant. These receptors were taken from a girl under 10 years old with aplastic anemia, due to receive a stem cell transplant. Each CDR3 is given with its conserved first and last residue. A D gene is named only where the DNA matches it firmly. Some rows mark clone size as missing; the rest say once, few, many or name a class of expanded clone.

J	size	D	V	DNA	CDR3
TRBJ2-1	few	NA	TRBV7-9	TGTGCCAGCAGCCTGGGGCTAGAACGGAATGAGCAGTTCTTC	CASSLGLERNEQFF
TRBJ2-1	NA	TRBD2	TRBV10-2	TGCGCCAGCAGTCTGGGACTAGAGCTAGCCTACAATGAGCAGTTCTTC	CASSLGLELAYNEQFF
TRBJ2-1	few	NA	TRBV13	TGTGCCAGCAGCTTAGCCTCCCCCAGGGATGAGCAGTTCTTC	CASSLASPRDEQFF
TRBJ2-3	NA	NA	TRBV28	TGTGCCAGCAGTCAGAGGGGGTTTCGCACAGATACGCAGTATTTT	CASSQRGFRTDTQYF
TRBJ2-6	many	NA	TRBV15	TGTGCCACCAGCCCCCGAGAGGCTGGGGCCAACGTCCTGACTTTC	CATSPREAGANVLTF
TRBJ1-3	few	NA	TRBV11-2	TGTGCCAGCAGCTTAGTTAGGGTTCGCTCTGGAAACACCATATATTTT	CASSLVRVRSGNTIYF
TRBJ1-2	NA	NA	TRBV10-3	TGTGCCATCACCGAGGACACGTCCGCCTATGGCTACACCTTC	CAITEDTSAYGYTF
TRBJ2-1	NA	TRBD2	TRBV9	TGTGCCAGCTCAGGACTAGCGGCCTACAATGAGCAGTTCTTC	CASSGLAAYNEQFF
TRBJ2-7	few	NA	TRBV27	TGTGCCAGCAACTCCCCTGGGGGCTACGAGCAGTACTTC	CASNSPGGYEQYF
TRBJ1-5	few	NA	TRBV6-1	TGTGCCAGCAGTCCGCCCGGTTCCCAGCCCCAGCATTTT	CASSPPGSQPQHF
TRBJ1-5	NA	TRBD1	TRBV30	TGTGCCTGGTCAGGGGGCCGCAATCAGCCCCAGCATTTT	CAWSGGRNQPQHF
TRBJ1-1	NA	TRBD1	TRBV14	TGTGCCAGCAGCCAACTGACAGGGGTAAACACTGAAGCTTTCTTT	CASSQLTGVNTEAFF
TRBJ2-5	many	TRBD2	TRBV9	TGTGCCAGCAGCGTAGAGGGGCTAGCGGGAGAAGAGACCCAGTACTTC	CASSVEGLAGEETQYF
TRBJ2-5	NA	NA	TRBV18	TGTGCCAGCTCACCCCGAAGCGGACAAGAGACCCAGTACTTC	CASSPRSGQETQYF
TRBJ2-7	NA	NA	TRBV20-1	TGCAGTGCCCGACTACTCCTCTCCTACGAGCAGTACTTC	CSARLLLSYEQYF
TRBJ1-1	few	NA	TRBV19	TGTGCCAGTAGTATACTAGCAGGGATGGGCACTGAAGCTTTCTTT	CASSILAGMGTEAFF
TRBJ2-1	few	TRBD1	TRBV20-1	TGCAGTGCTAAGAGGGGGCTTCAACCCCACAATGAGCAGTTCTTC	CSAKRGLQPHNEQFF
TRBJ2-7	NA	NA	TRBV20-1	TGCAGTGCTAGCAGGGTGATCTACGAGCAGTACTTC	CSASRVIYEQYF
TRBJ1-1	NA	TRBD1	TRBV5-1	TGCGCCAGCAGCCCGGAGGGGGCCACTGAAGCTTTCTTT	CASSPEGATEAFF
TRBJ2-2	NA	TRBD2	TRBV9	TGTGCCAGCAGCGTAGATGGGACTAGCGGGGGGAGGACCGGGGAGCTGTTTTTT	CASSVDGTSGGRTGELFF
TRBJ2-7	many	TRBD2	TRBV7-2	TGTGCCAGCAGCTCTACCGGGACTAGCGGGCTAATCTACGAGCAGTACTTC	CASSSTGTSGLIYEQYF
TRBJ2-1	NA	TRBD2	TRBV3-1	TGTGCCAGCAGCCAAGATCCGGGAGGGCCGGGGGAGCAGTTCTTC	CASSQDPGGPGEQFF
TRBJ2-1	NA	TRBD1	TRBV12-3/TRBV12-4	TGTGCCAGCAGCCAAACAGGGACAGCCTCCTACAATGAGCAGTTCTTC	CASSQTGTASYNEQFF
TRBJ1-2	NA	NA	TRBV6-1	TGTGCCAGCATCCCCTCCGGGACCAGGCCCAACTATGGCTACACCTTC	CASIPSGTRPNYGYTF
TRBJ2-1	NA	TRBD2	TRBV5-1	TGCGCCAGCAGCCTCATGGGACTAGCGGGGGGCAATGAGCAGTTCTTC	CASSLMGLAGGNEQFF
TRBJ2-1	NA	TRBD2	TRBV10-3	TGTGCCATCGGGTCTAGCGGACTTAATGAGCAGTTCTTC	CAIGSSGLNEQFF